This T cell receptor (beta chain) was identified in a study of shared clonotypes between healthy human individuals. Overall study context: Each donor had three CD4 naive, three CD4 memory, two CD8 naive and one CD8 memory plate. Notes on the study in general: Only blood was sampled, and tissue TCR repertoires likely differ from blood ones.

Clones were read by immunoSEQ multiplex PCR, and TCRdb kept only the in-frame ones, dropping some. The table lists approximately 240,000 clones, approximately 70% of them singletons. After removal of 0 bases from V and 10 bases from J, the junction contained 9 bases not matched to a gene. There are 16 residues in the CDR3. The germline gives CDR1 LGHNA, CDR2 YSLEER. In the case of this clone: Its antigen is still unknown.

Input material: memory CD4+ T cells sorted from blood. Documented subset: CD45RA-negative fraction. The TCR was taken from a man aged 30 to 45 in good health. The V call is TRBV4-3, the J call TRBJ2-1, with 10 bases that match TRBD1. The DNA of the CDR3 is TGCGCCAGCAGCCAAGAGCCGACAGGGGGCGCGGGGGAGCAGTTCTTC. Protein product: CASSQEPTGGAGEQFF.